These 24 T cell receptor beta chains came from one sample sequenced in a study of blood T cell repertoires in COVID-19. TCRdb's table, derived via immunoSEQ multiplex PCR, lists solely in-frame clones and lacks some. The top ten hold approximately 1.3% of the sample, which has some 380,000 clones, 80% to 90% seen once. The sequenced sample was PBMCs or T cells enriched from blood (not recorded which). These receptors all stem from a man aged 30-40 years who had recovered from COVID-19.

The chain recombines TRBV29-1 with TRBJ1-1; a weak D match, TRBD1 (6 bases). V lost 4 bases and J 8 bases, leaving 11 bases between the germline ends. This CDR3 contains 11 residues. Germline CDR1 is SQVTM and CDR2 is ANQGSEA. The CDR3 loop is CSVGPGQEAFF. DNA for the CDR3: TGCAGCGTTGGGCCTGGACAGGAAGCTTTCTTT.

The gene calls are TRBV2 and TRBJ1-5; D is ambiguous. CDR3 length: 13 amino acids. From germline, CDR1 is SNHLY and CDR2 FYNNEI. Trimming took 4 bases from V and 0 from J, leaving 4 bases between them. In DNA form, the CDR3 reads TGTGCCAGCAGTGCCATTAGCAATCAGCCCCAGCATTTT. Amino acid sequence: CASSAISNQPQHF.

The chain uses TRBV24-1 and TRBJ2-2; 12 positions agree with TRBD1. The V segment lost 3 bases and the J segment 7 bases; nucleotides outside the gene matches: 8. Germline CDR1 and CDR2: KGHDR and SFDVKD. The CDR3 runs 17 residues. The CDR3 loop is CATSDGMGQGAVGELFF. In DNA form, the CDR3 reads TGTGCCACCAGTGATGGAATGGGACAGGGGGCGGTCGGGGAGCTGTTTTTT.

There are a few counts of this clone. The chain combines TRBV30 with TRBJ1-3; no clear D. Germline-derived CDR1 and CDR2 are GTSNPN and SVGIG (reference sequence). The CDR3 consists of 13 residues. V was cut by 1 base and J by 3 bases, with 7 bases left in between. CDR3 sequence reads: CAWSGGVGNTIYF. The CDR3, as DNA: TGTGCCTGGAGTGGGGGAGTTGGAAACACCATATATTTT.

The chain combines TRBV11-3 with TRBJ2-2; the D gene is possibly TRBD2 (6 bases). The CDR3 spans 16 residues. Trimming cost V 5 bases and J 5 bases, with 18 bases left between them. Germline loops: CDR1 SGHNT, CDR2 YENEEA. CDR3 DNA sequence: TGTGCCAGCAGCAGCGGGTTTCCTACGAGGACCGGGGAGCTGTTTTTT. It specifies CASSSGFPTRTGELFF.

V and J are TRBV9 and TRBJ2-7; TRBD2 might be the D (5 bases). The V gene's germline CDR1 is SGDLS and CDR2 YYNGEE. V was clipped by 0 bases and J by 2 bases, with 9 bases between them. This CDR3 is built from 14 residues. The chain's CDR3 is CASSVDEAAYEQYF. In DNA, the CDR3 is TGTGCCAGCAGCGTAGATGAAGCGGCCTACGAGCAGTACTTC.

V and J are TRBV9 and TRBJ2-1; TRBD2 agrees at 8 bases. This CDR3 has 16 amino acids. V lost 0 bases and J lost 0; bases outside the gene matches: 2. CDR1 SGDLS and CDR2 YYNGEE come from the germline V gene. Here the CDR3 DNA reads TGTGCCAGCAGCGTAGCGGGGGGGAGCTCCTACAATGAGCAGTTCTTC. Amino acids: CASSVAGGSSYNEQFF.

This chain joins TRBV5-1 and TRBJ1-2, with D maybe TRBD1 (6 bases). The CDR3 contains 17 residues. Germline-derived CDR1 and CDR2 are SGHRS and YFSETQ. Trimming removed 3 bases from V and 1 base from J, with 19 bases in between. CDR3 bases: TGCGCCAGCAGCTCTCTACCGACAGGCGGAGATAACTATGGCTACACCTTC. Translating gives CASSSLPTGGDNYGYTF.

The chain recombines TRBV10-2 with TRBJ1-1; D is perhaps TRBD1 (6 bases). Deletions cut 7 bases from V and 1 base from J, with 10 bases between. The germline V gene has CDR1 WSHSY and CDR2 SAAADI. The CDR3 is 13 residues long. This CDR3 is CASTGTSNTEAFF. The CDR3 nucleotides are TGCGCCAGCACCGGGACATCGAACACTGAAGCTTTCTTT.

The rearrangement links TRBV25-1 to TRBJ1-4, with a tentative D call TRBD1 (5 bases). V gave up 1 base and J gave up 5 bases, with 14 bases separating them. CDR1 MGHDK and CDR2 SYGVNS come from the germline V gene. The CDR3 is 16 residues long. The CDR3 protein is CASSELSAQGNEKLFF. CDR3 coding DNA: TGTGCCAGCAGTGAATTGTCGGCGCAGGGCAATGAAAAACTGTTTTTT. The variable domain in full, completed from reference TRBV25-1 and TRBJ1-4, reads EADIYQTPRYLVIGTGKKITLECSQTMGHDKMYWYQQDPGMELHLIHYSYGVNSTEKGDLSSESTVSRIRTEHFPLTLESARPSHTSQYLCASSELSAQGNEKLFFGSGTQLSVL.

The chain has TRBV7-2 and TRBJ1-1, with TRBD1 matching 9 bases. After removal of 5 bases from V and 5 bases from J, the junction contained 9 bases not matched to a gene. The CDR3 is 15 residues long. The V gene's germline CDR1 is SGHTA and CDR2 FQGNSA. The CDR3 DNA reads TGTGCCAGCAGCACCGGGACAGGGATTCGTACTGAAGCTTTCTTT. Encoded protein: CASSTGTGIRTEAFF.

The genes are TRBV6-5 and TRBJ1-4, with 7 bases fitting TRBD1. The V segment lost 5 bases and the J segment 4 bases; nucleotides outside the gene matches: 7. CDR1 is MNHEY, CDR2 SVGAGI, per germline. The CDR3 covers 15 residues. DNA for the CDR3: TGTGCCAGCAGTCCCAGGGGGGAACTTAATGAAAAACTGTTTTTT. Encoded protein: CASSPRGELNEKLFF.

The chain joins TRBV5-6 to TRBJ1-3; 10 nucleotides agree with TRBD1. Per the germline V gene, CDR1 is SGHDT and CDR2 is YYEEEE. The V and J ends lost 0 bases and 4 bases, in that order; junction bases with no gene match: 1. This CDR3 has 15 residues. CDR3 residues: CASSLAGQGGNTIYF. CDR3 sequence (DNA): TGTGCCAGCAGCTTGGCGGGACAGGGGGGAAACACCATATATTTT.

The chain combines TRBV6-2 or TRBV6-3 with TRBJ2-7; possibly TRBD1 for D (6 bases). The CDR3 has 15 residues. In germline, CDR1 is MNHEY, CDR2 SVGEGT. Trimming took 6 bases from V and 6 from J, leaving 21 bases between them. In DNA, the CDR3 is TGTGCCAGCAGCCCCAGGGGAAGAGGGGTCTTCGAGCAGTACTTC. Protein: CASSPRGRGVFEQYF.

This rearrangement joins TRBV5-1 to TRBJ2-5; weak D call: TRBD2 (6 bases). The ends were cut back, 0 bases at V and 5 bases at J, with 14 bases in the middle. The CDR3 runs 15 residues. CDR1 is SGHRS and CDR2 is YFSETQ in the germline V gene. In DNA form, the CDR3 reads TGCGCCAGCAGCTTGGGCACCGGAGGAGGGGAGACCCAGTACTTC. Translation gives CASSLGTGGGETQYF.

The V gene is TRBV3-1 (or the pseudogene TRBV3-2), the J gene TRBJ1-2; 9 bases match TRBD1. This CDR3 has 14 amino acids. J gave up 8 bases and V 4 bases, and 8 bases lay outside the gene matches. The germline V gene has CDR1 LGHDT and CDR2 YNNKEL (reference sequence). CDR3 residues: CASSRTQQGAGYTF. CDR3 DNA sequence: TGTGCCAGCAGCCGCACGCAACAGGGGGCCGGCTACACCTTC.

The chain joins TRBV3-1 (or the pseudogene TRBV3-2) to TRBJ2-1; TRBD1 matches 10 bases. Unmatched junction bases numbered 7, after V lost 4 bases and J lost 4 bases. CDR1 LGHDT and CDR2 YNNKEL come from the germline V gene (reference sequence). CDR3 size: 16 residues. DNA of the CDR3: TGTGCCAGCAGCCCATGGGACAGGGGCGGGTACAATGAGCAGTTCTTC. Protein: CASSPWDRGGYNEQFF.

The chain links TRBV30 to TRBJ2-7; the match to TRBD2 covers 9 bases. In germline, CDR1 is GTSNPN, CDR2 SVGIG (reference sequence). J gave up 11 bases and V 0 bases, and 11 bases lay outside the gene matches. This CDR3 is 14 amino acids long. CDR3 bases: TGTGCCTGGAGTGTAGGTCTAGCGGGGAAGGAAGAGTACTTC. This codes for CAWSVGLAGKEEYF.

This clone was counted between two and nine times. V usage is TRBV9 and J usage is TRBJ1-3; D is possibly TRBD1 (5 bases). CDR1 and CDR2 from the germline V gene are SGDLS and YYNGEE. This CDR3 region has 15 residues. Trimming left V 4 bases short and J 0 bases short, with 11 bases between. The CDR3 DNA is TGTGCCAGCAGCTTGGACATCAGCTCTGGAAACACCATATATTTT. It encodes CASSLDISSGNTIYF.

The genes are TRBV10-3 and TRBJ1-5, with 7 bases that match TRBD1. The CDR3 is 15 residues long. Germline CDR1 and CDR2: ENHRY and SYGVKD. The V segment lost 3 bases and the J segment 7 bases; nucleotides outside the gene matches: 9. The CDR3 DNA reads TGTGCCATCAGTGAAGGGGGACAGACCGAACAGCCCCAGCATTTT. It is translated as CAISEGGQTEQPQHF.

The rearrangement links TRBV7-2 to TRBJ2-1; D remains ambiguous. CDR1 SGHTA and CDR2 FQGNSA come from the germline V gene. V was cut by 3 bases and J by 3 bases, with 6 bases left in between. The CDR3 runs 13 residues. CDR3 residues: CASSFYSYNEQFF. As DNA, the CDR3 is TGTGCCAGCAGCTTTTACAGCTACAATGAGCAGTTCTTC.

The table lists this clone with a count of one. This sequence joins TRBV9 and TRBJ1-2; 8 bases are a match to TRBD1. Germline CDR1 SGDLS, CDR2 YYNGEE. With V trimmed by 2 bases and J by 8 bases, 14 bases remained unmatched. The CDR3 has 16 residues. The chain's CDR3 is CASSVLRTGPLGGYTF. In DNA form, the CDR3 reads TGTGCCAGCAGCGTCCTGAGGACAGGGCCTTTGGGAGGCTACACCTTC.

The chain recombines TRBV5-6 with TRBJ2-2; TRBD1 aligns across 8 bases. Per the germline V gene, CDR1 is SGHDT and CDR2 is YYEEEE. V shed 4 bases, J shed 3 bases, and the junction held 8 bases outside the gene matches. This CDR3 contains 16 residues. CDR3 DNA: TGTGCCAGCAGCGTTCAGGCCAGGGGGCACACCGGGGAGCTGTTTTTT. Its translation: CASSVQARGHTGELFF.

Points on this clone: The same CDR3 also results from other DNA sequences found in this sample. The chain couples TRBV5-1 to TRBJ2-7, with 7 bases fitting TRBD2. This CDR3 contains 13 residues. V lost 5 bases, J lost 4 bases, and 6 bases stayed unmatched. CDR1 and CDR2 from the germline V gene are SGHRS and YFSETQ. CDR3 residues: CASSPSGGYEQYF. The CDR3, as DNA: TGCGCCAGCAGTCCTTCGGGAGGTTACGAGCAGTACTTC.